The entry below describes one T cell receptor beta chain. The germline V gene encodes CDR1 MNHEY and CDR2 SMNVEV (reference sequence). The V end lost 5 bases, the J end lost 9 bases, and 20 bases lay between the germline ends. The CDR3 covers 16 residues. The data originate from a study of blood T cell repertoires in COVID-19. Study in general: The samples span acute and convalescent COVID-19 from the United States, Italy and Spain.

Authors' analysis steps: Nucleated cell number was recorded as an estimate derived from reference gene primer amplification. The method was immunoSEQ multiplex PCR; TCRdb's version includes in-frame clones alone and lacks a portion of them. The DNA gave D and trimming, while V, J and clone size come from that table. This table has 150,000 to 200,000 clones, roughly 85% appearing once. This receptor was taken from a man aged 55 to 70 with acute or convalescent COVID-19. The chain has TRBV27 and TRBJ1-6; no reliable D call. The source material was peripheral blood. This CDR3 reads CASSRLGIAGGSPLHF. CDR3 nucleotide sequence: TGTGCCAGCAGTCGACTCGGGATCGCGGGCGGTTCACCCCTCCACTTT.